Described below is a single TCR beta chain sequence and its context. As yet, its antigen is unknown. This entry comes from a study of T cell responses to AZD1222 COVID-19 vaccine. The assay was immunoSEQ multiplex PCR, and TCRdb's table has in-frame clones only and misses some. This sample has around 140,000 clones, with roughly 93% found just once. Study results and caveats: Clonal diversity may have been underestimated in mostly white British donors.

V was trimmed by 1 base and J by 2 bases, leaving 11 bases between them. Germline loops: CDR1 LGHNA, CDR2 YNFKEQ. This CDR3 spans 15 amino acids. The TCR was taken from an adult in good health. This chain links TRBV4-2 with TRBJ1-1; the D gene is possibly TRBD1 (5 bases). The sample was peripheral blood, taken on day 0 of AZD1222 vaccination. The chain's CDR3 is CASSQGGGDNTEAFF. CDR3 DNA: TGTGCCAGCAGCCAAGGTGGAGGGGATAACACTGAAGCTTTCTTT.